Listed below are T cell receptor beta chains from one sample, sequenced in a study of cytomegalovirus exposure and HLA in healthy donors. Sequenced by immunoSEQ multiplex PCR; TCRdb stores in-frame clones only, minus some. The profile shows 100,000 or so clones, 65% to 75% of them singletons. The sequenced sample consisted of PBMCs. Source of these receptors: a man aged 40-49 years in good health and CMV-seropositive. CDR3s include the opening cysteine and the closing phenylalanine or tryptophan. Each record gives: J gene, V gene, clone size, D gene, CDR3 protein, CDR3 DNA. The D gene is left open where the match is weak. For some rows the clone size is stated as once, few or many, or as a class when expanded; others skip it.

TRBJ1-5,TRBV5-5,-,TRBD1,CASSPGQVKGQPQHF,TGTGCCAGCAGCCCGGGACAGGTAAAGGGTCAGCCCCAGCATTTT
TRBJ2-1,TRBV4-1,-,-,CASSQDPTRDSYNEQFF,TGCGCCAGCAGCCAAGATCCGACTAGGGACTCCTACAATGAGCAGTTCTTC
TRBJ2-5,TRBV10-3,-,TRBD2,CAISSSGSSGETQYF,TGTGCCATCAGTTCTAGCGGGAGTTCTGGAGAGACCCAGTACTTC
TRBJ2-5,TRBV4-1,-,TRBD2,CASRSGLAGGGETQYF,TGCGCCAGCAGAAGCGGACTAGCGGGAGGGGGGGAGACCCAGTACTTC
TRBJ2-1,TRBV2,few,TRBD2,CASREWTSGSNEQFF,TGTGCCAGCAGGGAATGGACTAGCGGGAGTAATGAGCAGTTCTTC
TRBJ2-1,TRBV10-3,few,-,CAISSGDEVNEQFF,TGTGCCATCAGCAGCGGAGACGAGGTCAATGAGCAGTTCTTC
TRBJ1-5,TRBV7-9,-,TRBD1,CASSLTGGYQPQHF,TGTGCCAGCAGCTTGACAGGGGGTTATCAGCCCCAGCATTTT
TRBJ2-2,TRBV30,-,-,CAWPSGVTGELFF,TGTGCCTGGCCTAGTGGAGTCACCGGGGAGCTGTTTTTT
TRBJ2-7,TRBV28,-,-,CASSLLQQGYYEQYF,TGTGCCAGCAGTTTACTTCAACAGGGATACTACGAGCAGTACTTC
TRBJ1-5,TRBV7-2,few,TRBD1,CASSLNRGQDQPQHF,TGTGCCAGCAGCTTAAACAGGGGTCAAGATCAGCCCCAGCATTTT
TRBJ2-7,TRBV7-9,-,TRBD2,CAASGAQVEQYF,TGTGCCGCGAGCGGGGCCCAGGTTGAGCAGTACTTC
TRBJ2-1,TRBV4-1,-,TRBD2,CASSQAFYREGLSAEQFF,TGCGCCAGCAGCCAAGCATTCTATCGGGAGGGCCTTTCGGCTGAGCAGTTCTTC
TRBJ2-2,TRBV19,-,-,CASSFKGSGELFF,TGTGCCAGTAGTTTCAAGGGGTCCGGGGAGCTGTTTTTT
TRBJ2-3,TRBV15,few,-,CATSRDGGGVSTDTQYF,TGTGCCACCAGCAGAGATGGAGGCGGGGTGAGCACAGATACGCAGTATTTT
TRBJ2-1,TRBV28,-,-,CASSSGTPSYNEQFF,TGTGCCAGCAGTTCCGGGACTCCATCCTACAATGAGCAGTTCTTC
TRBJ1-2,TRBV19,-,-,CASSIDLTYGYTF,TGTGCCAGTAGTATAGATCTCACATACGGCTACACCTTC
TRBJ1-3,TRBV5-1,-,TRBD1,CASSLAGTAGNTIYF,TGCGCCAGCAGCTTAGCCGGGACAGCCGGAAACACCATATATTTT
TRBJ2-5,TRBV6-5,-,-,CASSTQGKETQYF,TGTGCCAGCTCGACACAGGGTAAAGAGACCCAGTACTTC
TRBJ2-5,TRBV6-6,-,TRBD2,CASSGGRRQETQYF,TGTGCCAGCAGCGGCGGGAGGAGGCAAGAGACCCAGTACTTC
TRBJ2-3,TRBV19,once,TRBD2,CASSMTSGSQDTQYF,TGTGCCAGTAGTATGACTAGCGGGAGCCAAGATACGCAGTATTTT
TRBJ1-5,TRBV7-3,-,-,CASTHDGYYAQPQHF,TGTGCCAGCACCCACGACGGATACTATGCTCAGCCCCAGCATTTT
TRBJ2-2,TRBV19,-,-,CASSILYGELFF,TGTGCCAGTAGTATTCTCTACGGGGAGCTGTTTTTT